This T cell receptor (beta chain) was observed in a study of shared clonotypes between healthy human individuals. Study observations and caveats: Sample collection involved blood only; tissue repertoires are likely different.

Using immunoSEQ multiplex PCR, the repertoire was profiled, and TCRdb retains in-frame clones only, with some absent. The sample includes millions of clones, 85% to 95% of them seen just once. On this clone itself: Its antigen is not identified.

This CDR3 contains 12 residues. V was shortened by 5 bases and J by 6 bases, with 10 bases between the two germline ends. Germline V CDR1 and CDR2: SNHLY, FYNNEI. Sequenced: naive CD4+ T cells sorted from blood. Documented subset: CD45RA+ positively selected. This TCR derives from a man aged 18 to 30 in good health. The chain combines TRBV2 with TRBJ1-1; D ambiguous. CDR3 bases: TGTGCCAGCAGTTTCATTACCCCTGAAGCTTTCTTT. Translating it yields CASSFITPEAFF.